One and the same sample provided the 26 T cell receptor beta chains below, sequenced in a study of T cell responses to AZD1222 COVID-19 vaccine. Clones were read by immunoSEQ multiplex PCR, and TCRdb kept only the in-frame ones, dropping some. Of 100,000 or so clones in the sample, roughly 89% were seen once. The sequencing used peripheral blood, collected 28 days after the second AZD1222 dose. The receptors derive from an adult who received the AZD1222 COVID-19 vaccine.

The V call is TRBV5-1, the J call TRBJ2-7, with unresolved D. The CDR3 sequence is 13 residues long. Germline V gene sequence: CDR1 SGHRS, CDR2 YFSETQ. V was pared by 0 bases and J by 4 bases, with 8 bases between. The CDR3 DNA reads TGCGCCAGCAGCTTGGCCATGTCTTACGAGCAGTACTTC. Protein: CASSLAMSYEQYF.

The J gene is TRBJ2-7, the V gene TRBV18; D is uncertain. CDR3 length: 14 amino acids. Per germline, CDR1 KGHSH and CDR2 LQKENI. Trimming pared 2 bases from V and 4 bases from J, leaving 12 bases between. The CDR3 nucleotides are TGTGCCAGCTCACCAGGGATTCAGACGTACGAGCAGTACTTC. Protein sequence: CASSPGIQTYEQYF.

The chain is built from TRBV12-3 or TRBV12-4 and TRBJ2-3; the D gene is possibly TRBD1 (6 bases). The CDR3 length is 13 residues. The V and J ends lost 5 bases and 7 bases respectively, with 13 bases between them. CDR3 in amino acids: CASSTRTAYTQYF. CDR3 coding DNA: TGTGCCAGCAGTACGAGGACAGCATATACGCAGTATTTT.

The CDR3 here is CASSFRVTGEAFF. Here the CDR3 DNA reads TGTGCCAGCAGTTTTAGGGTTACGGGTGAAGCTTTCTTT. The gene calls are TRBV28 and TRBJ1-1, with D hard to call. Trimming pared 3 bases from V and 7 bases from J, leaving 12 bases between. The CDR3 contains 13 residues. Germline CDR1 is MDHEN and CDR2 is SYDVKM.

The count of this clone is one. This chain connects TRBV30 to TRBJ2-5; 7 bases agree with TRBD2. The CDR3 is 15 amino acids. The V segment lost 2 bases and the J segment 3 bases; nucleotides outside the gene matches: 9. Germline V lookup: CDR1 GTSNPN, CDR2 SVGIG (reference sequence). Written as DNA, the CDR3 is TGTGCCTGGAGTCCAGAGCGGGGAGTGGAAGAGACCCAGTACTTC. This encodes CAWSPERGVEETQYF. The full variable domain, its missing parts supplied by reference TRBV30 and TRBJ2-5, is SQTIHQWPATLVQPVGSPLSLECTVEGTSNPNLYWYRQAAGRGLQLLFYSVGIGQISSEVPQNLSASRPQDRQFILSSKKLLLSDSGFYLCAWSPERGVEETQYFGPGTRLLVL.

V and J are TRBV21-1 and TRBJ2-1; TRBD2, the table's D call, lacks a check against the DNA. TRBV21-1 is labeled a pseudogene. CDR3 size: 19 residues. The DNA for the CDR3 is TGTGCCAGCAGCAAAGGGTTTAGGGGACTAGGTATCGCCTACAATGAGCAGTTCTTC. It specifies CASSKGFRGLGIAYNEQFF.

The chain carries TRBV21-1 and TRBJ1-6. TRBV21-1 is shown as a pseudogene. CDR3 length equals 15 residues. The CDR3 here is CASTQPGPHNSPLHF. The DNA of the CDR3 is TGTGCCAGCACCCAACCCGGGCCCCATAATTCACCCCTCCACTTT.

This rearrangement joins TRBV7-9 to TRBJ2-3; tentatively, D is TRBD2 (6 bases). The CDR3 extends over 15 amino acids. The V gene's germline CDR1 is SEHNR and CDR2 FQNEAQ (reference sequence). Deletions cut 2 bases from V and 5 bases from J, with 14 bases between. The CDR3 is CASSLIDRRVDTQYF. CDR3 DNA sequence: TGTGCCAGCAGCTTAATAGACCGGAGGGTAGATACGCAGTATTTT. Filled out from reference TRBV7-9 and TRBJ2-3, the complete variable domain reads DTGVSQNPRHKITKRGQNVTFRCDPISEHNRLYWYRQTLGQGPEFLTYFQNEAQLEKSRLLSDRFSAERPKGSFSTLEIQRTEQGDSAMYLCASSLIDRRVDTQYFGPGTRLTVL.

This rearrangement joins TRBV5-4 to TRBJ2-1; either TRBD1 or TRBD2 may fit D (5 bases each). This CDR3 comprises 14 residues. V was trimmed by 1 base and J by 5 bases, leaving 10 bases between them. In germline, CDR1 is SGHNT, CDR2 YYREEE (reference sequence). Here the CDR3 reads CASSLWDHNNEQFF. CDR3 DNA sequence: TGTGCCAGCAGCTTGTGGGACCATAACAATGAGCAGTTCTTC. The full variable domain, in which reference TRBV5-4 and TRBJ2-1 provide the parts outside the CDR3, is ETGVTQSPTHLIKTRGQQVTLRCSSQSGHNTVSWYQQALGQGPQFIFQYYREEENGRGNFPPRFSGLQFPNYSSELNVNALELDDSALYLCASSLWDHNNEQFFGPGTRLTVL.

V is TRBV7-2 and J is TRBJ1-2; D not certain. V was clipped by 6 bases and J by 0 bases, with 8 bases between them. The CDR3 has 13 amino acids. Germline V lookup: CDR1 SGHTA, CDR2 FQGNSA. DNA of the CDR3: TGTGCCAGCAGTCTTGAGCCTAACTATGGCTACACCTTC. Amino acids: CASSLEPNYGYTF. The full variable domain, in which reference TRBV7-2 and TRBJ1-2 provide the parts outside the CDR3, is GAGVSQSPSNKVTEKGKDVELRCDPISGHTALYWYRQSLGQGLEFLIYFQGNSAPDKSGLPSDRFSAERTGGSVSTLTIQRTQQEDSAVYLCASSLEPNYGYTFGSGTRLTVV.

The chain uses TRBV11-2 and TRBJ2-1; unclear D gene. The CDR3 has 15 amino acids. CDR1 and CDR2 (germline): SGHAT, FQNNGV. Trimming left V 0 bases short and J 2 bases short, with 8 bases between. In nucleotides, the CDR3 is TGTGCCAGCAGCTTAGACCGGGTCACCTACAATGAGCAGTTCTTC. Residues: CASSLDRVTYNEQFF.

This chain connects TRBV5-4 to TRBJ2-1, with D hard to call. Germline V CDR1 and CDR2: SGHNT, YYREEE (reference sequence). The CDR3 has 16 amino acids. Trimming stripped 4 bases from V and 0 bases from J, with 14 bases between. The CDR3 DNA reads TGTGCCAGCAGCGAACGGCGCGCTGCCTCCTACAATGAGCAGTTCTTC. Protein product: CASSERRAASYNEQFF.

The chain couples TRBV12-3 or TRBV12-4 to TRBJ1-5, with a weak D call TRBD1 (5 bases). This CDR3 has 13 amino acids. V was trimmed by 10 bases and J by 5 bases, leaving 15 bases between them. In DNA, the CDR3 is TGTGCCACCCGGCTGGGGGGTGATCAGCCCCAGCATTTT. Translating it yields CATRLGGDQPQHF.

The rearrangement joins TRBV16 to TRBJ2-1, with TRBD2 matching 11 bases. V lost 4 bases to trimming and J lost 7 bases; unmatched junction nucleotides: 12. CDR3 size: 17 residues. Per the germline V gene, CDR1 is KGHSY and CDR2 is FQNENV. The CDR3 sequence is CASSPVFGTSGHNEQFF. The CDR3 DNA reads TGTGCCAGCAGCCCCGTATTCGGGACTAGCGGACATAATGAGCAGTTCTTC.

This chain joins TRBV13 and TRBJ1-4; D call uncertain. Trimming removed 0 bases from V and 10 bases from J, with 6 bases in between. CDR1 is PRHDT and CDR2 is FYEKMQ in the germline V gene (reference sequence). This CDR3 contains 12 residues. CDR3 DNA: TGTGCCAGCAGCTTAGGCTTGGGAAAACTGTTTTTT. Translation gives CASSLGLGKLFF.

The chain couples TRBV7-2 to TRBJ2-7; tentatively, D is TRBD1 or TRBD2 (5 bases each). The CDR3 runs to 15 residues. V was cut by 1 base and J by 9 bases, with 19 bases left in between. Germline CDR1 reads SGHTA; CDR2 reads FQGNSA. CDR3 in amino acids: CASSLGDPILLGQYF. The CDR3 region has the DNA TGTGCCAGCAGCTTAGGGGACCCCATCCTCTTGGGGCAGTACTTC. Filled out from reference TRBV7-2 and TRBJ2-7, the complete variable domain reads GAGVSQSPSNKVTEKGKDVELRCDPISGHTALYWYRQSLGQGLEFLIYFQGNSAPDKSGLPSDRFSAERTGGSVSTLTIQRTQQEDSAVYLCASSLGDPILLGQYFGPGTRLTVT.

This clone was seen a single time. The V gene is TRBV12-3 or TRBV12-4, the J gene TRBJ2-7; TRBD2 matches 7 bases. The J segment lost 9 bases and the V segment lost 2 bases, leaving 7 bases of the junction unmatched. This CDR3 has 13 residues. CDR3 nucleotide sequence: TGTGCCAGCAGTTTAAGCGGGGTCCCTGCGCAGTACTTC. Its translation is CASSLSGVPAQYF.

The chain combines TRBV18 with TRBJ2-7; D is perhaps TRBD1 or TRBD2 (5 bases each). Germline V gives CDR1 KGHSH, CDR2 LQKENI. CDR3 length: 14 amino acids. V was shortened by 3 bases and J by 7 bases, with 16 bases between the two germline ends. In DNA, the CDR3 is TGTGCCAGCTCACCCAGGGCGGCTACGGGGGAGCAGTACTTC. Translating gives CASSPRAATGEQYF.

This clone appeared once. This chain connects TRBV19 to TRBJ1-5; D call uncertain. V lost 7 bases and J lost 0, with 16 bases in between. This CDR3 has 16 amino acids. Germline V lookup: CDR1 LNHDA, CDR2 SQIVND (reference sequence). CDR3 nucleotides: TGTGCCAGTACTTCCACAGCTACGTATAGCAATCAGCCCCAGCATTTT. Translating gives CASTSTATYSNQPQHF.

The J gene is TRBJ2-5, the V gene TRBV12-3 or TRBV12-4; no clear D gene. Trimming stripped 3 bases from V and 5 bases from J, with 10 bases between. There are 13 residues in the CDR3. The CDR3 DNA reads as TGTGCCAGCAGTTTTAACTTAGGGGAGACCCAGTACTTC. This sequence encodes CASSFNLGETQYF.

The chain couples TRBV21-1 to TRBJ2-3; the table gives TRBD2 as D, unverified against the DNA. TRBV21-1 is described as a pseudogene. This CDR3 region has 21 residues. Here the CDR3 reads CASSKRTLGLAGGSGTDTQYF. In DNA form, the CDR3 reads TGTGCCAGCAGCAAAAGGACTTTAGGACTAGCGGGAGGTTCGGGCACAGATACGCAGTATTTT.

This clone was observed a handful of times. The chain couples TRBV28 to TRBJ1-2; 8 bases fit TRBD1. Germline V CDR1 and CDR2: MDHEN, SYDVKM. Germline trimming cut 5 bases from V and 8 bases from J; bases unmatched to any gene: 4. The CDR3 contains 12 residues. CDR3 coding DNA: TGTGCCAGCAGTCTGTACAGGGGGGGCTACACCTTC. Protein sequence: CASSLYRGGYTF.

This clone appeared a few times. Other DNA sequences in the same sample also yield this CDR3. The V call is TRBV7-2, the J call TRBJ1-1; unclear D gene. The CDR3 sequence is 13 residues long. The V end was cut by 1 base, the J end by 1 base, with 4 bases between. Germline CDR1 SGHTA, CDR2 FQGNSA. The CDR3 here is CASSLGRNTEAFF. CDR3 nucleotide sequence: TGTGCCAGCAGCTTAGGTCGGAACACTGAAGCTTTCTTT.

CDR3 loop: CAWRWGRETQYF. The CDR3, as DNA: TGTGCCTGGAGATGGGGCAGAGAGACCCAGTACTTC. The gene calls are TRBV30 and TRBJ2-5, with TRBD1 as a possible D gene (5 bases). The length of the CDR3 is 12 residues. Trimming left V 3 bases short and J 4 bases short, with 9 bases between. Germline V lookup: CDR1 GTSNPN, CDR2 SVGIG (reference sequence).

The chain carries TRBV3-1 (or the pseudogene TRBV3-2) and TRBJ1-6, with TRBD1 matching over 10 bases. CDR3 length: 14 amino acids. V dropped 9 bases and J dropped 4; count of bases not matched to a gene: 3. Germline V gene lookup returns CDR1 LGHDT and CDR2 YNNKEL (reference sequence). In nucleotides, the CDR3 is TGTGCCAGGGGACAGGGGTCATATAATTCACCCCTCCACTTT. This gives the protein CARGQGSYNSPLHF.

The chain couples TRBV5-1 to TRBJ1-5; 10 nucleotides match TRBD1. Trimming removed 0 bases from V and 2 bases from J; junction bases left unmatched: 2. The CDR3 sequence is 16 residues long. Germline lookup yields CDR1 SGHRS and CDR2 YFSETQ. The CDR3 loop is CASSLDGTGGNQPQHF. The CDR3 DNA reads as TGCGCCAGCAGCTTGGATGGGACAGGGGGCAATCAGCCCCAGCATTTT. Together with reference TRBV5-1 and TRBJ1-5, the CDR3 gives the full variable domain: KAGVTQTPRYLIKTRGQQVTLSCSPISGHRSVSWYQQTPGQGLQFLFEYFSETQRNKGNFPGRFSGRQFSNSRSEMNVSTLELGDSALYLCASSLDGTGGNQPQHFGDGTRLSIL.